Below are 22 T cell receptor beta chains sequenced from a single sample in a study of T cell responses to AZD1222 COVID-19 vaccine. The data were produced by immunoSEQ multiplex PCR, yet TCRdb's version contains in-frame clones alone and is incomplete. The sample comprises 120,000 or so clones, roughly 90% of which are singletons, and about 1.4% rests with the top ten. Sequencing used peripheral blood, obtained on day 0 of AZD1222 vaccination. Receptor source: an adult in good health.

The count of this clone is one. The gene calls are TRBV19 and TRBJ1-1; tentative D call: TRBD1 (5 bases). The germline CDR1 and CDR2 sequences are LNHDA and SQIVND (reference sequence). This CDR3 comprises 14 residues. V gave up 2 bases and J gave up 1 base, with 8 bases separating them. The CDR3 coding sequence is TGTGCCAGTAGTATACCACAGGCGAACACTGAAGCTTTCTTT. Amino acid sequence: CASSIPQANTEAFF. Full variable domain (remainder filled in from reference TRBV19 and TRBJ1-1): DGGITQSPKYLFRKEGQNVTLSCEQNLNHDAMYWYRQDPGQGLRLIYYSQIVNDFQKGDIAEGYSVSREKKESFPLTVTSAQKNPTAFYLCASSIPQANTEAFFGQGTRLTVV.

The V and J genes are TRBV13 and TRBJ1-1; 8 bases are shared with TRBD1. The V gene's germline CDR1 is PRHDT and CDR2 FYEKMQ (reference sequence). This CDR3 is built from 16 residues. V was pared by 1 base and J by 5 bases, with 9 bases of the junction left unmatched. The CDR3 nucleotides read TGTGCCAGCAGCTTAGCCCTTAGGGACAGGATGACTGAAGCTTTCTTT. Amino acids: CASSLALRDRMTEAFF. Combining the CDR3 with reference TRBV13 and TRBJ1-1 gives the whole variable domain AAGVIQSPRHLIKEKRETATLKCYPIPRHDTVYWYQQGPGQDPQFLISFYEKMQSDKGSIPDRFSAQQFSDYHSELNMSSLELGDSALYFCASSLALRDRMTEAFFGQGTRLTVV.

This clone was seen once. The V and J genes are TRBV28 and TRBJ2-7, with 7 bases fitting TRBD2. CDR1 MDHEN and CDR2 SYDVKM come from the germline V gene. The CDR3 contains 12 residues. CDR3 DNA: TGTGCAAGCGGGACGCTCGGGCACGAGCAGTACTTC. Its protein is CASGTLGHEQYF.

The chain has TRBV4-2 and TRBJ2-7; TRBD2 matches at 10 bases. This CDR3 has 16 amino acids. Trimming took 5 bases from V and 2 from J; bases not matched to a gene: 9. Germline V gene data show CDR1 as LGHNA and CDR2 as YNFKEQ. DNA of the CDR3: TGTGCCAGCAGCGATCCGGGACTAGCGACCACCTACGAGCAGTACTTC. Amino acid sequence: CASSDPGLATTYEQYF.

The rearrangement uses TRBV5-1 and TRBJ1-1, with TRBD1 matching over 7 bases. V was pared by 4 bases and J by 1 base, with 7 bases of the junction left unmatched. The CDR3 runs 15 residues. Germline-derived CDR1 and CDR2 are SGHRS and YFSETQ. The CDR3 bases are TGCGCCAGCAGCGGACGGGACAGCGAGAACACTGAAGCTTTCTTT. Protein product: CASSGRDSENTEAFF.

This chain connects TRBV5-5 to TRBJ1-4; D is possibly TRBD1 (5 bases). The CDR3 is 15 amino acids. The V gene's germline CDR1 is SGHKS and CDR2 YYEKEE (reference sequence). The V gene lost 2 bases and the J gene lost 0 bases, with 8 bases spanning the gap. The DNA for the CDR3 is TGTGCCAGCAGCTTAGACAGTGCAACTAATGAAAAACTGTTTTTT. Translating gives CASSLDSATNEKLFF. Full variable domain (outside the CDR3, taken from reference TRBV5-5 and TRBJ1-4): DAGVTQSPTHLIKTRGQQVTLRCSPISGHKSVSWYQQVLGQGPQFIFQYYEKEERGRGNFPDRFSARQFPNYSSELNVNALLLGDSALYLCASSLDSATNEKLFFGSGTQLSVL.

The genes are TRBV5-6 and TRBJ2-7, with D uncertain. V was cut by 0 bases and J by 1 base, with 11 bases left in between. Germline V gene lookup returns CDR1 SGHDT and CDR2 YYEEEE. The CDR3 loop spans 15 amino acids. The CDR3 DNA reads as TGTGCCAGCAGCTTGGTTCCGTTGACTTCCTACGAGCAGTACTTC. Protein: CASSLVPLTSYEQYF. Drawing the rest from reference TRBV5-6 and TRBJ2-7, the complete variable domain is DAGVTQSPTHLIKTRGQQVTLRCSPKSGHDTVSWYQQALGQGPQFIFQYYEEEERQRGNFPDRFSGHQFPNYSSELNVNALLLGDSALYLCASSLVPLTSYEQYFGPGTRLTVT.

The CDR3 DNA sequence: TGTGCCAGCAGGCCCCAAAGGACCTACGAGCAGTACTTC. Translating gives CASRPQRTYEQYF. V usage is TRBV12-3 or TRBV12-4 and J usage is TRBJ2-7; D call uncertain. The V end was cut by 6 bases, the J end by 2 bases, with 11 bases between. The CDR3 is made up of 13 amino acids.

The CDR3 spells CATSDSLGSGYGYTF. In nucleotides, the CDR3 is TGTGCCACCAGTGATTCCCTCGGGTCGGGCTATGGCTACACCTTC. The J gene is TRBJ1-2, the V gene TRBV24-1; D is uncertain. Trimming removed 2 bases at V and 4 bases at J, with 13 bases between. The CDR3 extends over 15 amino acids. Germline assignment: CDR1 KGHDR and CDR2 SFDVKD.

The V and J genes are TRBV4-2 and TRBJ2-2, with 11 bases matching TRBD2. The CDR3 is 17 amino acids. J was trimmed by 6 bases and V by 4 bases; bases with no gene match: 10. CDR1 is LGHNA, CDR2 YNFKEQ, per germline. The chain's CDR3 is CASSPPELAGESGELFF. The CDR3 DNA reads as TGTGCCAGCAGCCCCCCGGAACTAGCGGGAGAATCCGGGGAGCTGTTTTTT.

The chain recombines TRBV2 with TRBJ1-3; tentative D call: TRBD1 (5 bases). Looked up from germline, CDR1 is SNHLY and CDR2 is FYNNEI. This CDR3 comprises 17 residues. V was clipped by 0 bases and J by 2 bases, with 14 bases between them. The CDR3 region is CASSEALLQGPGNTIYF. CDR3 nucleotide sequence: TGTGCCAGCAGTGAAGCGCTTCTCCAGGGACCTGGAAACACCATATATTTT.

The chain joins TRBV3-1 (or the pseudogene TRBV3-2) to TRBJ2-7; 9 bases match TRBD1. Germline CDR1 and CDR2: LGHDT and YNNKEL (reference sequence). Trimming removed 11 bases from V and 4 bases from J; junction bases left unmatched: 12. The CDR3 is 14 residues long. This CDR3 is CARLSGGQGYEQYF. CDR3 sequence (DNA): TGTGCCCGCTTGTCTGGGGGACAGGGTTACGAGCAGTACTTC.

The rearrangement links TRBV6-5 to TRBJ2-1; 7 nucleotides match TRBD2. V shed 8 bases and J 5 bases; nucleotides not matched to a gene: 12. CDR1 and CDR2 (germline): MNHEY, SVGAGI. This CDR3 contains 15 residues. CDR3: CASGFSAGENNEQFF. The CDR3 nucleotides are TGTGCCAGCGGCTTCTCGGCGGGAGAGAACAATGAGCAGTTCTTC.

The chain is built from TRBV19 and TRBJ2-7; the D is unclear. This CDR3 has 14 amino acids. CDR1 and CDR2 from the germline V gene are LNHDA and SQIVND (reference sequence). Trimming cost V 5 bases and J 3 bases, with 14 bases left between them. CDR3 in DNA: TGTGCCAGTAGTCCTGCGATACGGAGCTACGAGCAGTACTTC. Encoded protein: CASSPAIRSYEQYF.

This clone was seen once. V is TRBV9 and J is TRBJ2-1, with TRBD2 matching over 10 bases. Germline CDR1 SGDLS, CDR2 YYNGEE. CDR3 size: 15 residues. Trimming took 5 bases from V and 3 from J; bases not matched to a gene: 5. CDR3 amino acids: CASSLRLAGYNEQFF. The CDR3 DNA sequence: TGTGCCAGCAGTCTTCGACTAGCGGGCTACAATGAGCAGTTCTTC. The full variable domain, rest sourced from reference TRBV9 and TRBJ2-1, is DSGVTQTPKHLITATGQRVTLRCSPRSGDLSVYWYQQSLDQGLQFLIQYYNGEERAKGNILERFSAQQFPDLHSELNLSSLELGDSALYFCASSLRLAGYNEQFFGPGTRLTVL.

The V call is TRBV6-5, the J call TRBJ1-2; D unresolved. From germline, CDR1 is MNHEY and CDR2 SVGAGI. The CDR3 consists of 14 residues. The V gene lost 8 bases and the J gene lost 1 base, with 14 bases spanning the gap. CDR3 in DNA: TGTGCCAGCGGAAGGGCGGACGGTAACTATGGCTACACCTTC. Amino acid sequence: CASGRADGNYGYTF.

The rearrangement uses TRBV19 and TRBJ2-5; D may be TRBD2 (5 bases). Germline V gene sequence: CDR1 LNHDA, CDR2 SQIVND (reference sequence). Between the trimmed V and J ends, which lost 6 bases and 5 bases, there was a span of 19 bases. The CDR3 covers 15 residues. CDR3 loop: CASRSRAGPGETQYF. Written as DNA, the CDR3 is TGTGCCAGTAGGAGTAGGGCGGGCCCCGGGGAGACCCAGTACTTC.

V and J are TRBV3-1 (or the pseudogene TRBV3-2) and TRBJ2-7; TRBD1 agrees at 8 bases. The CDR3 is 15 amino acids. CDR1 is LGHDT and CDR2 is YNNKEL in the germline V gene (reference sequence). Unmatched junction bases numbered 8, after V lost 6 bases and J lost 1 base. The CDR3 sequence is CASRHGQGRSYEQYF. In DNA, the CDR3 is TGTGCCAGCAGACACGGACAGGGCCGGTCCTACGAGCAGTACTTC.

V and J are TRBV19 and TRBJ1-5; no reliable D call. V was shortened by 5 bases and J by 12 bases, with 2 bases between the two germline ends. Germline CDR1 reads LNHDA; CDR2 reads SQIVND (reference sequence). The CDR3 has 8 amino acids. The CDR3 DNA sequence: TGTGCCAGTAGTCTCCAGCATTTT. Its protein is CASSLQHF. The variable domain in full, completed from reference TRBV19 and TRBJ1-5, reads DGGITQSPKYLFRKEGQNVTLSCEQNLNHDAMYWYRQDPGQGLRLIYYSQIVNDFQKGDIAEGYSVSREKKESFPLTVTSAQKNPTAFYLCASSLQHFGDGTRLSIL.

The rearrangement links TRBV29-1 to TRBJ1-2; possibly TRBD1 for D (5 bases). The CDR3 length is 12 residues. CDR1 and CDR2 (germline): SQVTM, ANQGSEA. The ends were cut back, 5 bases at V and 2 bases at J, with 9 bases in the middle. CDR3 in amino acids: CSVLGENYGYTF. CDR3 bases: TGCAGCGTTTTGGGGGAAAACTATGGCTACACCTTC. The full variable domain, rest sourced from reference TRBV29-1 and TRBJ1-2, is SAVISQKPSRDICQRGTSLTIQCQVDSQVTMMFWYRQQPGQSLTLIATANQGSEATYESGFVIDKFPISRPNLTFSTLTVSNMSPEDSSIYLCSVLGENYGYTFGSGTRLTVV.

The gene calls are TRBV5-1 and TRBJ1-6; 8 bases match TRBD1. Germline V gives CDR1 SGHRS, CDR2 YFSETQ. After removal of 3 bases from V and 5 bases from J, the junction contained 4 bases not matched to a gene. This CDR3 contains 15 residues. In DNA form, the CDR3 reads TGCGCCAGCAGCTGGGGGACAGGCCATAATTCACCCCTCCACTTT. Translation: CASSWGTGHNSPLHF.

J is TRBJ2-7 and V is TRBV27; D is unclear. Germline values: CDR1 MNHEY, CDR2 SMNVEV (reference sequence). V was cut by 4 bases and J by 2 bases, with 15 bases left in between. This CDR3 contains 15 residues. In nucleotides, the CDR3 is TGTGCCAGCAGTTCTAGAAGCCAAGCCCCCTACGAGCAGTACTTC. It is translated as CASSSRSQAPYEQYF.